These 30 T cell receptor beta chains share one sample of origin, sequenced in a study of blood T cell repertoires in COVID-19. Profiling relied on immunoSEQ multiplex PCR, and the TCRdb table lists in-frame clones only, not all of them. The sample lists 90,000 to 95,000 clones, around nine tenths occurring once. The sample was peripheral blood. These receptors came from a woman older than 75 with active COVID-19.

The CDR3: CASSHTTSGSTDTQYF. CDR3 in DNA: TGTGCCAGCAGCCATACGACTAGCGGGTCCACAGATACGCAGTATTTT. This chain joins TRBV3-1 (or the pseudogene TRBV3-2) and TRBJ2-3; 10 bases fit TRBD2. This CDR3 is built from 16 residues. The germline V gene encodes CDR1 LGHDT and CDR2 YNNKEL (reference sequence). Germline trimming cut 3 bases from V and 2 bases from J; bases unmatched to any gene: 5.

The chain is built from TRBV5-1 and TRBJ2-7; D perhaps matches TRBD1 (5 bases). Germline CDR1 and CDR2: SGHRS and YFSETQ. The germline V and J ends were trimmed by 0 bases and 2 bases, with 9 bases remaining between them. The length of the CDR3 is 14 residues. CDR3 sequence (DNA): TGCGCCAGCAGCTTGGAGGGGCCCACCTACGAGCAGTACTTC. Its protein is CASSLEGPTYEQYF.

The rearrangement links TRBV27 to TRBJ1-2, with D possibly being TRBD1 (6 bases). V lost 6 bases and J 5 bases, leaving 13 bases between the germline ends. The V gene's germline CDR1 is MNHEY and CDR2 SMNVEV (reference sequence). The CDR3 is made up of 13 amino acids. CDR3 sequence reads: CASRQWQGYGYTF. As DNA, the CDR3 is TGTGCCAGCAGACAATGGCAGGGGTATGGCTACACCTTC.

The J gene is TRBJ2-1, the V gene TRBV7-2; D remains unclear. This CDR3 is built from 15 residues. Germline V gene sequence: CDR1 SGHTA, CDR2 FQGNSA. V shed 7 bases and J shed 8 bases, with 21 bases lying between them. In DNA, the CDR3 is TGTGCCAGCAACCCTTACGGGTTCCGCAACGATGAGCAGTTCTTC. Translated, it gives CASNPYGFRNDEQFF.

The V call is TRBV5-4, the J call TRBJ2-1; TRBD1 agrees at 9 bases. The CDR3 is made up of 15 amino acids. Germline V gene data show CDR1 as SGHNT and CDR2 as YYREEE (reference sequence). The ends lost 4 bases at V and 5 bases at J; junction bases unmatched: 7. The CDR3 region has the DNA TGTGCCAGCAGCCCGGGACAGGGCAAACACAATGAGCAGTTCTTC. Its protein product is CASSPGQGKHNEQFF.

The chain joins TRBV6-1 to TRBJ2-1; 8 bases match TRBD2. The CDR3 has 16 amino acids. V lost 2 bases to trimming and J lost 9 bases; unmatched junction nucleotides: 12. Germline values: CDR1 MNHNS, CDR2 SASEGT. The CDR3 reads CASSEMRVAGNTEQFF. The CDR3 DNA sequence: TGTGCCAGCAGTGAAATGAGGGTAGCGGGGAACACTGAGCAGTTCTTC.

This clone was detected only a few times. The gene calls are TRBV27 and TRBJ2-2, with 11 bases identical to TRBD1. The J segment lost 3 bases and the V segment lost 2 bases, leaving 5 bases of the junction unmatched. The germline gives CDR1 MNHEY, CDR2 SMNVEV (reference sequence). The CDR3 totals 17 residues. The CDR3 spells CASSLRGQGADTGELFF. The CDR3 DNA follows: TGTGCCAGCAGTTTAAGAGGACAGGGGGCTGACACCGGGGAGCTGTTTTTT.

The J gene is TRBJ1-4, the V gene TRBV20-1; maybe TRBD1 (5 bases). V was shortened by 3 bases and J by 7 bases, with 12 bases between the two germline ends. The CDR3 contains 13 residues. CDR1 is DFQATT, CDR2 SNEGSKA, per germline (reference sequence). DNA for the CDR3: TGCAGTGCTAGTAAGGGGAGGGCTGAAAAACTGTTTTTT. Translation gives CSASKGRAEKLFF.

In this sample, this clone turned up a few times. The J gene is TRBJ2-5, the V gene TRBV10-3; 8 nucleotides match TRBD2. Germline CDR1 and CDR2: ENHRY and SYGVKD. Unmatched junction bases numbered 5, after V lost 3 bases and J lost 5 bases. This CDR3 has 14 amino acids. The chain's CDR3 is CAISDSRGGETQYF. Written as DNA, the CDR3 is TGTGCCATCAGTGACTCCCGGGGGGGCGAGACCCAGTACTTC.

In DNA, the CDR3 is TGTGCCACCAGCGGGGGGGCGAACTATGGCTACACCTTC. Protein sequence: CATSGGANYGYTF. The genes are TRBV15 and TRBJ1-2; D perhaps matches TRBD1 (6 bases). The length of the CDR3 is 13 residues. Germline V CDR1 and CDR2: LNHNV, YYDKDF (reference sequence). With 5 bases removed from V and 2 bases from J, the gap between germline ends came to 9 bases.

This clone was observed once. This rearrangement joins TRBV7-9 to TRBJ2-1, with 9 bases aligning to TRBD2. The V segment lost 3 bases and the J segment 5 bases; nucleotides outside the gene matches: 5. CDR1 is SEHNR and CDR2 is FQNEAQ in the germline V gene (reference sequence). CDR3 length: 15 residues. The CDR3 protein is CASSFRTSVHNEQFF. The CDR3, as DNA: TGTGCCAGCAGCTTCCGGACTAGCGTGCACAATGAGCAGTTCTTC.

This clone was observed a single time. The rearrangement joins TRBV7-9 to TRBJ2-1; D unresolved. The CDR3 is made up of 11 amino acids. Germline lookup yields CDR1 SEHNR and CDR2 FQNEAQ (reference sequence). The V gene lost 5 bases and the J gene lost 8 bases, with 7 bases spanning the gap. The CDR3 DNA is TGTGCCAGCAGCCACAGTGATGAGCAGTTCTTC. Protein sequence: CASSHSDEQFF.

In DNA form, the CDR3 reads TGCGCCAGCAGCGCCACTAGCGGGAGGGCCGCCCAGTACTTC. The encoded protein is CASSATSGRAAQYF. The chain links TRBV5-1 to TRBJ2-5; TRBD2 matches at 13 bases. Per the germline V gene, CDR1 is SGHRS and CDR2 is YFSETQ. This CDR3 region has 14 residues. Trimming took 4 bases from V and 9 from J; bases not matched to a gene: 6.

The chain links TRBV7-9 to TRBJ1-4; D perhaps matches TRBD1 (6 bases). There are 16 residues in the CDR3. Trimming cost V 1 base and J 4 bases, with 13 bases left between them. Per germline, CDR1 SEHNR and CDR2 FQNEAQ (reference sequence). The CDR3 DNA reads TGTGCCAGCAGCTTAGGTCGGACAGTGAATAATGAAAAACTGTTTTTT. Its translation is CASSLGRTVNNEKLFF.

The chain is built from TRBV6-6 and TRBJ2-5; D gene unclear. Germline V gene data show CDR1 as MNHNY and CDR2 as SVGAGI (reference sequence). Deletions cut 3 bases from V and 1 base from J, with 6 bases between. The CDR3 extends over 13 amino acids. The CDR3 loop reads CASSYSSQETQYF. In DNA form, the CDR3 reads TGTGCCAGCAGTTATAGCTCCCAAGAGACCCAGTACTTC.

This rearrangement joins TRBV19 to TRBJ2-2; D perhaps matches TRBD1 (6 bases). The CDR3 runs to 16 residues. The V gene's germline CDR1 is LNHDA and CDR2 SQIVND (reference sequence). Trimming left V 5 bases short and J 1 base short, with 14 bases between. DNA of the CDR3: TGTGCCAGTAGTCGAACCGGGACAAAGAACACCGGGGAGCTGTTTTTT. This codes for CASSRTGTKNTGELFF. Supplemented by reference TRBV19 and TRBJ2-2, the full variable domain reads DGGITQSPKYLFRKEGQNVTLSCEQNLNHDAMYWYRQDPGQGLRLIYYSQIVNDFQKGDIAEGYSVSREKKESFPLTVTSAQKNPTAFYLCASSRTGTKNTGELFFGEGSRLTVL.

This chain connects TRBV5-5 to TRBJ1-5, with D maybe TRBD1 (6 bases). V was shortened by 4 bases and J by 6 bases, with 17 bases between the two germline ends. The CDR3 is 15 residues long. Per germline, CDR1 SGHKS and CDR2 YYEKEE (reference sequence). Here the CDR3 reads CASSLDRNRGQPQHF. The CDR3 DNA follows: TGTGCCAGCAGCCTAGACAGGAATCGGGGTCAGCCCCAGCATTTT.

This CDR3 reads CASSRDREETQYF. As DNA, the CDR3 is TGTGCCAGCAGTCGGGACAGGGAAGAGACCCAGTACTTC. The V gene is TRBV6-6, the J gene TRBJ2-5, with 9 nucleotides matching TRBD1. J lost 3 bases, V lost 5 bases, and 1 base had no gene match. Germline CDR1 is MNHNY and CDR2 is SVGAGI (reference sequence). The CDR3 runs 13 residues.

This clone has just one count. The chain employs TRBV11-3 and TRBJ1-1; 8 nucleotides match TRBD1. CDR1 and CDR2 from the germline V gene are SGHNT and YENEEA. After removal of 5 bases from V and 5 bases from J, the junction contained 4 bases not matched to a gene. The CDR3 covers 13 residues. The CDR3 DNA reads TGTGCCAGCAGCCTCGACAGGGGTACTGAAGCTTTCTTT. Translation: CASSLDRGTEAFF. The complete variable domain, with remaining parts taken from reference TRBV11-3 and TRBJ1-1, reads EAGVVQSPRYKIIEKKQPVAFWCNPISGHNTLYWYLQNLGQGPELLIRYENEEAVDDSQLPKDRFSAERLKGVDSTLKIQPAELGDSAVYLCASSLDRGTEAFFGQGTRLTVV.

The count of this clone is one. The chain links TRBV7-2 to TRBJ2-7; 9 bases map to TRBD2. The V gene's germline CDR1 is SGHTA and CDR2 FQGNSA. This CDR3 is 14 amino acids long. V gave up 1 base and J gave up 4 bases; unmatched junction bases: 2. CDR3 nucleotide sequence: TGTGCCAGCAGCTTAGAGCGGGAGGTTTACGAGCAGTACTTC. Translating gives CASSLEREVYEQYF. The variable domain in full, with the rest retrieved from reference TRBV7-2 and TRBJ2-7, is GAGVSQSPSNKVTEKGKDVELRCDPISGHTALYWYRQSLGQGLEFLIYFQGNSAPDKSGLPSDRFSAERTGGSVSTLTIQRTQQEDSAVYLCASSLEREVYEQYFGPGTRLTVT.

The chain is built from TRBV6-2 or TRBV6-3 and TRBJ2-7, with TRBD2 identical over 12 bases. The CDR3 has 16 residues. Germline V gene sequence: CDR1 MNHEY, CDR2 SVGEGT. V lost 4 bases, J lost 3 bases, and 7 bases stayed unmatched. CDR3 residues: CASSSFPTSGGYEQYF. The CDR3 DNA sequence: TGTGCCAGCAGTTCTTTTCCGACTAGCGGGGGCTACGAGCAGTACTTC.

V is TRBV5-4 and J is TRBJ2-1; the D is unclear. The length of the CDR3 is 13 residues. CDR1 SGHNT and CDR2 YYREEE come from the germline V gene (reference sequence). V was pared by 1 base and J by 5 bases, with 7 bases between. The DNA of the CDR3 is TGTGCCAGCAGCTTGACTATAAACAATGAGCAGTTCTTC. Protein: CASSLTINNEQFF. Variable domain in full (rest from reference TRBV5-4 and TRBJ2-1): ETGVTQSPTHLIKTRGQQVTLRCSSQSGHNTVSWYQQALGQGPQFIFQYYREEENGRGNFPPRFSGLQFPNYSSELNVNALELDDSALYLCASSLTINNEQFFGPGTRLTVL.

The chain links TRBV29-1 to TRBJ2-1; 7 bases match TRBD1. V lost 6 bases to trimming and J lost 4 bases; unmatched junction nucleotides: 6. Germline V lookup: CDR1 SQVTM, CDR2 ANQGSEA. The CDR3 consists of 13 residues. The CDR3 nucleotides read TGCAGCGTCTCGGGACAGAAATACAATGAGCAGTTCTTC. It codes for CSVSGQKYNEQFF.

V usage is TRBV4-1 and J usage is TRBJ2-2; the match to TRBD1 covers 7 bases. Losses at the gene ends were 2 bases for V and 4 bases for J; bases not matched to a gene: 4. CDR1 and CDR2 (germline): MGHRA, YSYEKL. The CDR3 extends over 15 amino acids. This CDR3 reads CASSQPTGSTGELFF. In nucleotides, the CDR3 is TGCGCCAGCAGCCAACCGACAGGGAGCACCGGGGAGCTGTTTTTT.

The CDR3 nucleotides are TGTGCCAGCAGCCCCATGAGGGGAGGGTTAACAGATACGCAGTATTTT. This sequence encodes CASSPMRGGLTDTQYF. V and J are TRBV28 and TRBJ2-3, with 7 bases aligning to TRBD2. With 6 bases clipped from V and 3 bases from J, the junction kept 12 bases outside the gene matches. CDR1 is MDHEN, CDR2 SYDVKM, per germline. The CDR3 is 16 amino acids.

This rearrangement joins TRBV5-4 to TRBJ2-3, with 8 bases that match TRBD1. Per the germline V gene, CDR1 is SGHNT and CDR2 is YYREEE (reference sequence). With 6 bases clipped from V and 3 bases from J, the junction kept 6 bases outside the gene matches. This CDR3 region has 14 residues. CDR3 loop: CASTGRQGTDTQYF. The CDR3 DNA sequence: TGTGCCAGCACCGGGAGACAGGGGACAGATACGCAGTATTTT.

The CDR3 reads CTRGLAGAETQYF. The CDR3 DNA reads TGCACCAGGGGACTAGCGGGAGCGGAGACCCAGTACTTC. The rearrangement uses TRBV1 and TRBJ2-5; TRBD2, the table's D call, lacks a check against the DNA. TRBV1 is designated a pseudogene. The length of the CDR3 is 13 residues.

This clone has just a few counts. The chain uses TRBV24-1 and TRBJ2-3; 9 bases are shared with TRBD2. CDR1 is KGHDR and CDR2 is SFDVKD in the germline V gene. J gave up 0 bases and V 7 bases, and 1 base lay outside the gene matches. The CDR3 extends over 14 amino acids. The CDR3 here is CATSGLASTDTQYF. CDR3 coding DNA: TGTGCCACCAGCGGACTAGCGAGCACAGATACGCAGTATTTT.

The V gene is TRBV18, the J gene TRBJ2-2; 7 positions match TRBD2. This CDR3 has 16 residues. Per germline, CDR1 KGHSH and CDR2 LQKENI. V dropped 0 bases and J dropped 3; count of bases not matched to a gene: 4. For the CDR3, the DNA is TGTGCCAGCTCACCACCGACTAGCCGGCACACCGGGGAGCTGTTTTTT. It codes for CASSPPTSRHTGELFF. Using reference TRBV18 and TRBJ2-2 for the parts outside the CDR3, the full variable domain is NAGVMQNPRHLVRRRGQEARLRCSPMKGHSHVYWYRQLPEEGLKFMVYLQKENIIDESGMPKERFSAEFPKEGPSILRIQQVVRGDSAAYFCASSPPTSRHTGELFFGEGSRLTVL.

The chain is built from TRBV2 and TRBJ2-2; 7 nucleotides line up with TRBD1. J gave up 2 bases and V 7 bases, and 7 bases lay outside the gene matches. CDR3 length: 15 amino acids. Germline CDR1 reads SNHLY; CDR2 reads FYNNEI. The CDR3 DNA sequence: TGTGCCAGCAAAGCCGGGACAGTAAACACCGGGGAGCTGTTTTTT. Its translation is CASKAGTVNTGELFF.